A selection of T cell receptor beta chains follows, all from one sample in a study of CD8 T cells in ankylosing spondylitis. TCRdb used MiXCR to reprocess the 5' RACE reads, holding one entry per CDR3 protein. The sample carries 120,000 to 150,000 distinct CDR3 sequences, 6.5% to 8.5% recorded once. Sequencing was done on a sample of synovial fluid, either unsorted or a sorted T cell fraction (not recorded which). Receptors originate from a male donor with ankylosing spondylitis. Each CDR3 is given with its conserved first and last residue. Each record gives: clone size, V gene, D gene, J gene, CDR3 DNA, CDR3 protein. A D gene is named only where the DNA matches it firmly. Expanded clones get a size class; other rows say once, few or many, or leave the size out.

many,TRBV6-2/TRBV6-3,.,TRBJ2-1,TGTGCCAGCAGTTCCCCAATCCCTGGGTACAATGAGCAGTTCTTC,CASSSPIPGYNEQFF
few,TRBV4-1,TRBD2,TRBJ2-7,TGCGCCAGCAGCAAGGAACTAGCGGGGGGACAGTACTTC,CASSKELAGGQYF
many,TRBV29-1,TRBD1,TRBJ1-4,TGCAGCGTTGGAAGAGGGGGCGCGGAAAAACTGTTTTTT,CSVGRGGAEKLFF
.,TRBV2,TRBD1,TRBJ2-3,TGTGCCAGCAGTGAATGGGGACAGGGCTCAGATACGCAGTATTTT,CASSEWGQGSDTQYF
many,TRBV20-1,.,TRBJ2-3,TGCAGTGCTAGTAAGCCTAGCACAGATACGCAGTATTTT,CSASKPSTDTQYF
few,TRBV20-1,.,TRBJ2-2,TGCAGTGCTAGGATTGTGGGCACCGGGGAGCTGTTTTTT,CSARIVGTGELFF
.,TRBV12-3/TRBV12-4,.,TRBJ2-3,TGTGCCAGCAGTTTAACTAATTCAGATACGCAGTATTTT,CASSLTNSDTQYF
many,TRBV20-1,TRBD1,TRBJ1-5,TGCAGTGCACCGGGAAAGGGGGCGACTAGCAATCAGCCCCAGCATTTT,CSAPGKGATSNQPQHF
.,TRBV10-3,TRBD2,TRBJ2-1,TGTGCCATCAGTGAGCTAGCGGGGGAGCAGTTCTTC,CAISELAGEQFF
few,TRBV5-6,.,TRBJ2-3,TGTGCCAGCAGCCCGGATGCAGGGGTGAGCACAGATACGCAGTATTTT,CASSPDAGVSTDTQYF
.,TRBV5-5,.,TRBJ1-5,TGTGCCAGCAGCGCGGGATTATACAATCAGCCCCAGCATTTT,CASSAGLYNQPQHF
many,TRBV12-3/TRBV12-4,TRBD2,TRBJ2-7,TGTGCCAGCAGTTCCGGACTAGCGGGAGGAACCTACGAGCAGTACTTC,CASSSGLAGGTYEQYF
many,TRBV27,TRBD1,TRBJ1-1,TGTGCCAGCAAGTCAATTGACAGGGACACTGAAGCTTTCTTT,CASKSIDRDTEAFF
many,TRBV19,.,TRBJ2-3,TGTGCCAGTAGTAGGGGACAAGCCCCAGATACGCAGTATTTT,CASSRGQAPDTQYF
many,TRBV7-2,.,TRBJ1-5,TGTGCCAGCAGCTTAAATTCTCAGCCCCAGCATTTT,CASSLNSQPQHF
many,TRBV5-1,.,TRBJ1-2,TGCGCCAGCAGCCCGGGGGCAAGGGACTATGGCTACACCTTC,CASSPGARDYGYTF
.,TRBV12-3/TRBV12-4,.,TRBJ2-3,TGTGCCAGCACCCTAATAGCCCCCACAGATACGCAGTATTTT,CASTLIAPTDTQYF
many,TRBV6-5,.,TRBJ1-2,TGTGCCAGCAGTTACTCGACACAGTACTATGGCTACACCTTC,CASSYSTQYYGYTF
few,TRBV20-1,TRBD2,TRBJ2-2,TGCAGTGCCGCGAGGTTGCCGGGGGGCACCGGGGAGCTGTTTTTT,CSAARLPGGTGELFF
many,TRBV28,.,TRBJ1-2,TGTGCCAGCAGTCCGTGGGGGGAAGGCTATGGCTACACCTTC,CASSPWGEGYGYTF
many,TRBV5-1,.,TRBJ1-1,TGCGCCAGCAGCATTGTGCAGGGAACTGAAGCTTTCTTT,CASSIVQGTEAFF
few,TRBV15,.,TRBJ2-5,TGTGCCACCAGCAGGGGAAGGGCAGCTAAAGGGACCCAGTACTTC,CATSRGRAAKGTQYF
many,TRBV6-5,TRBD2,TRBJ2-7,TGTGCCAGCAGTTACTCACTAGCGGGCTCCTACGAGCAGTACTTC,CASSYSLAGSYEQYF
.,TRBV6-1,.,TRBJ2-7,TGTGCCAGTACCACAGGGTTGGGATTCTCCTACGAGCAGTACTTC,CASTTGLGFSYEQYF
few,TRBV5-8,.,TRBJ2-2,TGTGCCAGCAGCTCCGGCGGAGACAACACCGGGGAGCTGTTTTTT,CASSSGGDNTGELFF
few,TRBV20-1,.,TRBJ2-4,TGCAGTGCTAGCGGGAGTAAGGGATACATTCAGTACTTC,CSASGSKGYIQYF
.,TRBV10-1,TRBD2,TRBJ2-5,TGCGCCAGCAGTGGGGACTACCCCATGACCCAGTACTTC,CASSGDYPMTQYF
many,TRBV5-1,.,TRBJ2-2,TGCGCCAGCAGCTTGGAGGCGATATCCGGGGAGCTGTTTTTT,CASSLEAISGELFF
.,TRBV3-1,TRBD2,TRBJ2-3,TGTGCCAGCAGCGGACTAGCGGGATTTAGCACAGATACGCAGTATTTT,CASSGLAGFSTDTQYF
few,TRBV20-1,TRBD2,TRBJ2-3,TGCAGTGCTAGGGGCCTCGGGAGGAGTGATACGCAGTATTTT,CSARGLGRSDTQYF
few,TRBV4-3,.,TRBJ2-2,TGCGCCAGCAGCCAAGATATAGGTCTAAGGGGCACCGGGGAGCTGTTTTTT,CASSQDIGLRGTGELFF
many,TRBV4-3,TRBD1,TRBJ1-2,TGCGCCAGCAGCCAGGGGGACTGGACAGGTCGTGGCTACACCTTC,CASSQGDWTGRGYTF
few,TRBV5-1,TRBD1,TRBJ2-7,TGCGCCAGCAGCGTGGGGGACAGGCGAGGGCAGTACTTC,CASSVGDRRGQYF
many,TRBV11-2,TRBD1,TRBJ2-1,TGTGCCAGCAGCCCGGGACAGGGTGGAAATGAGCAGTTCTTC,CASSPGQGGNEQFF
.,TRBV6-5,TRBD2,TRBJ2-7,TGTGCCAGCAGTTACTCGATACCCGGGACTAGCGGGAGAAACGAGCAGTACTTC,CASSYSIPGTSGRNEQYF
few,TRBV20-1,TRBD1,TRBJ2-1,TGCAGTGCTACGGGACAGGCGACCTACAATGAGCAGTTCTTC,CSATGQATYNEQFF
many,TRBV20-1,TRBD1,TRBJ1-4,TGCAGTGCTAGGGCGGGACAGTATGAAAAACTGTTTTTT,CSARAGQYEKLFF
.,TRBV28,TRBD2,TRBJ2-7,TGTGCCAGTGCCTCGGGGGGGCGGTCCTACGAGCAGTACTTC,CASASGGRSYEQYF
few,TRBV4-2,TRBD2,TRBJ2-2,TGTGCCAGCAGCCCAGAGGGTAGCGGGCCCGGGGAGCTGTTTTTT,CASSPEGSGPGELFF
many,TRBV10-3,.,TRBJ1-1,TGTGCCATCAGTGAAACGCGAGACGGTGACACTGAAGCTTTCTTT,CAISETRDGDTEAFF
.,TRBV7-8,.,TRBJ2-7,TGTGCCAGCAGCTTAAGGGGGGGACCTTCCTACGAGCAGTACTTC,CASSLRGGPSYEQYF